A single sample gave rise to the 25 T cell receptor beta chains below, sequenced in a study of blood T cells in healthy people across ages. Using a J-beta primer mix together with a sample-barcoded 5' primer, a second PCR was run for about 6 to 12 cycles. TCRdb reprocessed the 5' RACE reads with MiXCR, giving one entry per CDR3 protein. Among some 760,000 distinct CDR3 sequences listed, around a quarter were seen once. The same specimen was also included in a second study, on T cells of mothers and their children.

Sequenced input: blood. Receptor source: a boy aged 5-17 years in good health.

The chain recombines TRBV6-6 with TRBJ2-4; D call uncertain. The CDR3 has 15 residues. Trimming stripped 6 bases from V and 0 bases from J, with 12 bases between. Germline-derived CDR1 and CDR2 are MNHNY and SVGAGI (reference sequence). DNA for the CDR3: TGTGCCAGCAGCCCGACGGAAATAGCCAAAAACATTCAGTACTTC. This encodes CASSPTEIAKNIQYF.

The J gene is TRBJ2-5, the V gene TRBV12-3 or TRBV12-4; possible D gene TRBD2, 6 bases. The end of the DNA is better explained by TRBJ2-7, so the J call may be wrong. The CDR3 has 13 residues. CDR3 region: CASSFSEGSEQYF. The CDR3 DNA reads as TGTGCCAGCAGTTTTTCGGAGGGCAGCGAGCAGTACTTC.

The rearrangement links TRBV3-1 to TRBJ2-2; D perhaps matches TRBD2 (5 bases). CDR3 size: 16 residues. With 4 bases removed from V and 1 base from J, the gap between germline ends came to 13 bases. CDR1 and CDR2 from the germline V gene are LGHDT and YNNKEL (reference sequence). For the CDR3, the DNA is TGTGCCAGCAGCCCTAGACCTGGGAGGAACACCGGGGAGCTGTTTTTT. It translates to CASSPRPGRNTGELFF.

This clonotype appeared a few times. The V gene is TRBV5-1, the J gene TRBJ1-1, with D possibly TRBD1 on 5 matching bases. CDR1 SGHRS and CDR2 YFSETQ come from the germline V gene. This CDR3 contains 14 residues. Between the trimmed V and J ends, which lost 3 bases and 2 bases, there was a span of 11 bases. CDR3 sequence (DNA): TGCGCCAGCAGCTCGGGGGGGGAAAACACTGAAGCTTTCTTT. Its protein product is CASSSGGENTEAFF.

This clonotype came up once. The gene calls are TRBV6-5 and TRBJ1-2, with a tentative D call TRBD1 (5 bases). V was pared by 0 bases and J by 9 bases, with 14 bases between. This CDR3 contains 14 residues. CDR1 and CDR2 (germline): MNHEY, SVGAGI. The CDR3 reads CASSYSRQSDRYTF. CDR3 sequence (DNA): TGTGCCAGCAGTTACTCGAGACAGTCGGATCGCTACACCTTC.

The table lists this clonotype with a few counts. The V and J genes are TRBV28 and TRBJ2-2; 11 nucleotides agree with TRBD1. Germline CDR1 MDHEN, CDR2 SYDVKM. The CDR3 totals 16 residues. The ends lost 7 bases at V and 4 bases at J; junction bases unmatched: 8. The CDR3 nucleotides read TGTGCCAGCATCCCTGGACAGGGGGCTCGCACCGGGGAGCTGTTTTTT. This translates into CASIPGQGARTGELFF.

Written as DNA, the CDR3 is TGTGCCAGCAGCTTAGTAGGCGGGGGGGCGGAGACCGGGGAGCTGTTTTTT. Amino acid sequence: CASSLVGGGAETGELFF. The chain combines TRBV7-3 with TRBJ2-2; 9 nucleotides match TRBD2. The CDR3 length is 17 residues. Looked up from germline, CDR1 is SGHTA and CDR2 is FQGTGA. After removal of 2 bases from V and 5 bases from J, the junction contained 9 bases not matched to a gene.

This clonotype was recorded a few times. The chain recombines TRBV28 with TRBJ1-2; TRBD1 agrees at 7 bases. With 3 bases clipped from V and 4 bases from J, the junction kept 5 bases outside the gene matches. The V gene's germline CDR1 is MDHEN and CDR2 SYDVKM. The CDR3 loop spans 14 amino acids. In DNA, the CDR3 is TGTGCCAGCAGTTTCCAGGGACAGCCCTATGGCTACACCTTC. Translation: CASSFQGQPYGYTF.

The chain couples TRBV7-9 to TRBJ2-5, with D tentatively TRBD1 (6 bases). V was trimmed by 5 bases and J by 4 bases, leaving 11 bases between them. The germline V gene has CDR1 SEHNR and CDR2 FQNEAQ (reference sequence). This CDR3 contains 13 residues. The CDR3 spells CASSGTSRETQYF. In nucleotides, the CDR3 is TGTGCCAGCAGCGGGACATCACGAGAGACCCAGTACTTC. The full variable domain, with the rest looked up from reference TRBV7-9 and TRBJ2-5, is DTGVSQNPRHKITKRGQNVTFRCDPISEHNRLYWYRQTLGQGPEFLTYFQNEAQLEKSRLLSDRFSAERPKGSFSTLEIQRTEQGDSAMYLCASSGTSRETQYFGPGTRLLVL.

Points on this clonotype: The junction departs from germline at one end; a sequencing error may be responsible. The V call is TRBV20-1, the J call TRBJ1-5, with no clear D. Germline CDR1 is DFQATT and CDR2 is SNEGSKA (reference sequence). This CDR3 is 13 amino acids long. CDR3 DNA sequence: TGCAGTGCTAGAGTTGACAAGGATCAGCCCCAGCACTTT. Protein sequence: CSARVDKDQPQHF.

V usage is TRBV27 and J usage is TRBJ1-4, with a tentative D call TRBD1 (6 bases). This CDR3 region has 14 residues. V was shortened by 8 bases and J by 6 bases, with 16 bases between the two germline ends. Per the germline V gene, CDR1 is MNHEY and CDR2 is SMNVEV (reference sequence). This CDR3 reads CASASGGADEKLFF. The CDR3 DNA reads as TGTGCCAGCGCCTCCGGGGGGGCGGATGAAAAACTGTTTTTT.

This chain uses TRBV3-1 with TRBJ2-3; no clear D gene. The CDR3 sequence is 11 residues long. Per germline, CDR1 LGHDT and CDR2 YNNKEL (reference sequence). The V gene lost 4 bases and the J gene lost 10 bases, with 9 bases spanning the gap. This CDR3 is CASSREGPQYF. CDR3 bases: TGTGCCAGCAGCCGGGAAGGTCCGCAGTATTTT.

The chain couples TRBV6-6 to TRBJ2-3; 7 positions agree with TRBD1. This CDR3 comprises 15 residues. The V gene end was trimmed by 5 bases and the J gene end by 2 bases; junction bases not matched to a gene: 7. The germline gives CDR1 MNHNY, CDR2 SVGAGI (reference sequence). CDR3 in DNA: TGTGCCAGCAGTCCACAGGGGACCCACACAGATACGCAGTATTTT. As protein: CASSPQGTHTDTQYF.

This clonotype appeared many times. This sequence joins TRBV5-1 and TRBJ1-3; D unclear. The germline CDR1 and CDR2 sequences are SGHRS and YFSETQ. The CDR3 runs to 16 residues. The V end was cut by 0 bases, the J end by 0 bases, with 10 bases between. CDR3 protein: CASSLDSIGSGNTIYF. CDR3 sequence (DNA): TGCGCCAGCAGCTTGGATAGCATAGGCTCTGGAAACACCATATATTTT.

This clonotype turned up a few times. V usage is TRBV7-8 and J usage is TRBJ1-6, with 8 bases lining up with TRBD1. Germline CDR1 and CDR2: SGHVS and FQNEAQ. V lost 5 bases, J lost 6 bases, and 9 bases stayed unmatched. This CDR3 is built from 16 residues. CDR3: CASSPPRTGPNSPLHF. The CDR3 nucleotides are TGTGCCAGCAGCCCTCCTCGGACAGGGCCTAATTCACCCCTCCACTTT.

This clonotype was recorded a few times. The gene calls are TRBV12-3 or TRBV12-4 and TRBJ1-3; no definite D call. V was trimmed by 8 bases and J by 4 bases, leaving 21 bases between them. The CDR3 covers 16 residues. The CDR3 DNA follows: TGTGCCAGCGACGGCGCGCTTTCAGACTTGGGAAACACCATATATTTT. As protein: CASDGALSDLGNTIYF.

A few counts support this clonotype. This chain links TRBV7-9 with TRBJ2-7; TRBD1 matches 8 bases. The germline CDR1 and CDR2 sequences are SEHNR and FQNEAQ (reference sequence). The CDR3 is 15 amino acids. The ends lost 5 bases at V and 2 bases at J; junction bases unmatched: 8. The CDR3 DNA follows: TGTGCCAGCAGCATGGACAGGGCCGCTACCTACGAGCAGTACTTC. Translating gives CASSMDRAATYEQYF.

This clonotype turned up a few times. The chain joins TRBV11-2 to TRBJ2-7; 7 nucleotides line up with TRBD1. With 1 base clipped from V and 6 bases from J, the junction kept 12 bases outside the gene matches. Germline values: CDR1 SGHAT, CDR2 FQNNGV. The CDR3 runs 16 residues. The CDR3 nucleotides read TGTGCCAGCAGCTTAGGGGTCGGGGCAGGGGGTCGCGAGCAGTACTTC. It yields the protein CASSLGVGAGGREQYF.

The chain employs TRBV2 and TRBJ2-5; 10 nucleotides align to TRBD2. The J call is in doubt because the DNA end fits TRBJ2-1 better. Germline CDR1 is SNHLY and CDR2 is FYNNEI. This CDR3 spans 13 amino acids. The CDR3 coding sequence is TGTGCCAGCGGGACTAGCGTATACAATGAGCAGTTCTTC. This sequence encodes CASGTSVYNEQFF.

The chain joins TRBV2 to TRBJ2-4; possibly TRBD2 for D (6 bases). Deletions cut 1 base from V and 7 bases from J, with 11 bases between. Germline CDR1 reads SNHLY; CDR2 reads FYNNEI. CDR3 length equals 14 residues. Here the CDR3 reads CASSEGTTYNIQYF. The CDR3 DNA reads TGTGCCAGCAGTGAAGGGACTACCTATAACATTCAGTACTTC.

V usage is TRBV4-1 and J usage is TRBJ2-7, with D possibly TRBD1 on 6 matching bases. The ends were cut back, 4 bases at V and 4 bases at J, with 20 bases in the middle. Germline V gives CDR1 MGHRA, CDR2 YSYEKL. This CDR3 has 16 amino acids. CDR3 sequence reads: CASSPATGSGEYEQYF. CDR3 bases: TGCGCCAGCAGCCCAGCTACAGGGAGTGGGGAGTACGAGCAGTACTTC.

This clonotype was picked up a small number of times. V and J are TRBV4-3 and TRBJ2-1; D is undetermined. This CDR3 region has 13 residues. Germline V gives CDR1 LGHNA, CDR2 YSLEER. Trimming left V 0 bases short and J 5 bases short, with 5 bases between. The CDR3 loop is CASSQDRDNEQFF. The CDR3 DNA follows: TGCGCCAGCAGCCAAGATCGGGACAATGAGCAGTTCTTC.

This clonotype was recorded a few times. The chain recombines TRBV12-3 or TRBV12-4 with TRBJ2-7; possible D gene TRBD1, 6 bases. V shed 5 bases and J shed 0 bases, with 17 bases lying between them. The CDR3 runs to 16 residues. Written as DNA, the CDR3 is TGTGCCAGCAGTCCGTGGGGACATAAGAACTCCTACGAGCAGTACTTC. It is translated as CASSPWGHKNSYEQYF.

As DNA, the CDR3 is TGTGCCAGCAGCGTAGCTAGCGGGGGCCCCTACGAGCAGTACTTC. Its translation: CASSVASGGPYEQYF. The chain joins TRBV9 to TRBJ2-7; 10 nucleotides agree with TRBD2. The CDR3 is made up of 15 amino acids. Trimming removed 0 bases from V and 2 bases from J; junction bases left unmatched: 2. Germline V gene data show CDR1 as SGDLS and CDR2 as YYNGEE.

The CDR3 here is CASSPNSGSGGTDTQYF. The CDR3 DNA sequence: TGTGCCAGCAGTCCCAATAGCGGGAGTGGAGGCACAGATACGCAGTATTTT. V and J are TRBV28 and TRBJ2-3, with 9 bases fitting TRBD2. The CDR3 sequence is 17 residues long. J gave up 1 base and V 5 bases, and 10 bases lay outside the gene matches. Per the germline V gene, CDR1 is MDHEN and CDR2 is SYDVKM.